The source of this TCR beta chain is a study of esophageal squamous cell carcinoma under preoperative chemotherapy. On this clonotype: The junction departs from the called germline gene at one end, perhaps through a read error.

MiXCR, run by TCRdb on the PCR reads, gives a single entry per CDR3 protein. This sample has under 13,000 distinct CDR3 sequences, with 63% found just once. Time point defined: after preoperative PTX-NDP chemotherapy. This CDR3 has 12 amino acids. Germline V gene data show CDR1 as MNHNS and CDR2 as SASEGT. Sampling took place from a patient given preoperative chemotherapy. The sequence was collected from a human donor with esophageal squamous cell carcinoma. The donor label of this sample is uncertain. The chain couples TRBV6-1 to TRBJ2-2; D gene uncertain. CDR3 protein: CASRAITKEQFF. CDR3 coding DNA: TGTGCCAGCAGGGCGATCACCAAGGAGCAGTTTTTT.